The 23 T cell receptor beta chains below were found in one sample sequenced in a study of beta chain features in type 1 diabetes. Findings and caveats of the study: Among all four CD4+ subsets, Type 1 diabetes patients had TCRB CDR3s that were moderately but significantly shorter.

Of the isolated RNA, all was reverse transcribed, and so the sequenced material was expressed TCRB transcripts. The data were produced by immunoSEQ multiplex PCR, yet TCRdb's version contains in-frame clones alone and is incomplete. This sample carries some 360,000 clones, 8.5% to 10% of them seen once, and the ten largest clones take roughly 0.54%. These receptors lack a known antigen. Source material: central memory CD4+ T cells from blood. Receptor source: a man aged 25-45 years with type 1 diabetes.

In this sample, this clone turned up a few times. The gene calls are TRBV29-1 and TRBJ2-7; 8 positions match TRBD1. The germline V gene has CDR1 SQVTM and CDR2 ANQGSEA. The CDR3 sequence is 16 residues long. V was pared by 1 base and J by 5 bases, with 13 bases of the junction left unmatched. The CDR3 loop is CSVEGQATGGFNEQYF. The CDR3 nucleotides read TGCAGCGTTGAAGGCCAGGCAACAGGGGGTTTTAACGAGCAGTACTTC.

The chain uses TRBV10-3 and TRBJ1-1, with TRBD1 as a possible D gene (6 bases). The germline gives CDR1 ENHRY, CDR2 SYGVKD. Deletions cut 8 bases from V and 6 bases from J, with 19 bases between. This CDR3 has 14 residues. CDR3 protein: CAIGKSTGDAEAFF. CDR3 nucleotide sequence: TGTGCCATCGGGAAGTCGACAGGCGACGCTGAAGCTTTCTTT.

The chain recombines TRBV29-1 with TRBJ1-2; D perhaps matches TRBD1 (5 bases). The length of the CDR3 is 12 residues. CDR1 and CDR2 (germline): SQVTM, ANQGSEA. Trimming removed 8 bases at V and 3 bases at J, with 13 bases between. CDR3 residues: CSYRGRDYGYTF. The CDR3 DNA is TGCAGCTATCGGGGGAGGGACTATGGCTACACCTTC.

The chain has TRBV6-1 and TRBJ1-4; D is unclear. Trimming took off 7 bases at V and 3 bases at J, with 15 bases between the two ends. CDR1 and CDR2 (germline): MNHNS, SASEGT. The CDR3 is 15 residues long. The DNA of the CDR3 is TGTGCCAGCAATTCACTCGGGATCTCTAATGAAAAACTGTTTTTT. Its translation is CASNSLGISNEKLFF.

The CDR3: CASSEFPLGNYGYTF. As DNA, the CDR3 is TGTGCCAGCAGTGAATTTCCCTTAGGGAACTATGGCTACACCTTC. The V and J genes are TRBV6-1 and TRBJ1-2; D ambiguous. The CDR3 extends over 15 amino acids. Germline assignment: CDR1 MNHNS and CDR2 SASEGT. V was clipped by 2 bases and J by 2 bases, with 12 bases between them.

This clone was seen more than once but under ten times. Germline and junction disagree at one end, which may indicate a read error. In nucleotides, the CDR3 is TGTGCCATCAGTGAGAGAGGCGGGAGTGGAGTGAATGAGCAGTTCTTC. It encodes CAISERGGSGVNEQFF. This chain links TRBV6-1 with TRBJ2-1; TRBD2 matches at 7 bases. CDR1 MNHNS and CDR2 SASEGT come from the germline V gene. CDR3 length: 16 residues.

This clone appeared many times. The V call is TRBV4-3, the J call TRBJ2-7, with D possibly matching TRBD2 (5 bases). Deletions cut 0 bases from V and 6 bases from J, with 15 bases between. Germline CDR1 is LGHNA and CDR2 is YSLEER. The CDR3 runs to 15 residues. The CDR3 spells CASSQELAGEGEQYF. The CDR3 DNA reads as TGCGCCAGCAGCCAAGAACTGGCGGGCGAGGGCGAGCAGTACTTC.

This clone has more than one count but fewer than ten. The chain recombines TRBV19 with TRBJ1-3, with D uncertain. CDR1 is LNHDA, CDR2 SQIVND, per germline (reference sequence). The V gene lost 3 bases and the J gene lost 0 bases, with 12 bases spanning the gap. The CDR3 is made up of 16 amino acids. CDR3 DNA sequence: TGTGCCAGTAGTATTACCGGGATACTCTCTGGAAACACCATATATTTT. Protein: CASSITGILSGNTIYF.

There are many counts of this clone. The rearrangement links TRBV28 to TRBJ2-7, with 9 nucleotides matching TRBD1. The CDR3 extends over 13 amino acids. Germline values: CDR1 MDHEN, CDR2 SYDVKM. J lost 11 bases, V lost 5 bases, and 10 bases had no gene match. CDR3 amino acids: CASSIEDRGREYF. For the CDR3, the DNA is TGTGCCAGCAGTATAGAGGACAGGGGAAGGGAGTACTTC. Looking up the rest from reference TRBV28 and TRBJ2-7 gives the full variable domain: DVKVTQSSRYLVKRTGEKVFLECVQDMDHENMFWYRQDPGLGLRLIYFSYDVKMKEKGDIPEGYSVSREKKERFSLILESASTNQTSMYLCASSIEDRGREYFGPGTRLTVT.

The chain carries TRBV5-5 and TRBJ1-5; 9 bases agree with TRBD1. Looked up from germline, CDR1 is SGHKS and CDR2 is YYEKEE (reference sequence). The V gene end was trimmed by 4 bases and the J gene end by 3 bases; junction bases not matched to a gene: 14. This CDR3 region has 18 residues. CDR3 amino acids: CASSRQGGPSSFNQPQHF. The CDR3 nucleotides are TGTGCCAGCAGCCGACAGGGGGGCCCATCCTCTTTCAATCAGCCCCAGCATTTT.

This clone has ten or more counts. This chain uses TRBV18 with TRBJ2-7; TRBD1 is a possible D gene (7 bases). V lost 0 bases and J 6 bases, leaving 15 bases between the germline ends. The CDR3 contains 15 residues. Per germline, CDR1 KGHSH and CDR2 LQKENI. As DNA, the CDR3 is TGTGCCAGCTCACCACCGACGACAGGGAGGTCCGAGCAGTACTTC. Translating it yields CASSPPTTGRSEQYF. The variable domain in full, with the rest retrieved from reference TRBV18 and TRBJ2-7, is NAGVMQNPRHLVRRRGQEARLRCSPMKGHSHVYWYRQLPEEGLKFMVYLQKENIIDESGMPKERFSAEFPKEGPSILRIQQVVRGDSAAYFCASSPPTTGRSEQYFGPGTRLTVT.

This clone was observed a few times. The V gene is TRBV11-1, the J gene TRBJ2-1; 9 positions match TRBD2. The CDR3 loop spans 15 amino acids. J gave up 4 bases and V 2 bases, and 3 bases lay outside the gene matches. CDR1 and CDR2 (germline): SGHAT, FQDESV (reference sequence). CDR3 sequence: CASSLWTSDYNEQFF. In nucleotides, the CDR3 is TGTGCCAGCAGCTTATGGACTAGCGATTACAATGAGCAGTTCTTC.

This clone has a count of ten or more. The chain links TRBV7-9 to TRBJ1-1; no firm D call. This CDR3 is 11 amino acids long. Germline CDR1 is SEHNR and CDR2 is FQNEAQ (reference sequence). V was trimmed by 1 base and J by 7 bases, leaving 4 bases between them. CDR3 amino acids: CASSLGNEAFF. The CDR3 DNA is TGTGCCAGCAGCTTAGGGAATGAAGCTTTCTTT.

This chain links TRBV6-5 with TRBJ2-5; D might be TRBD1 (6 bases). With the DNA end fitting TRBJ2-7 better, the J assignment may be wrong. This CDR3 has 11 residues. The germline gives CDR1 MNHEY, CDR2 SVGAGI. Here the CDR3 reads CASGTLYEQYF. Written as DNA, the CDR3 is TGTGCCAGCGGGACACTGTACGAGCAGTACTTC.

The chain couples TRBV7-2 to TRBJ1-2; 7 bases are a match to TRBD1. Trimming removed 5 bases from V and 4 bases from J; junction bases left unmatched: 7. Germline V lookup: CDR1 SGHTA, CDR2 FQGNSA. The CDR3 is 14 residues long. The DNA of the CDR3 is TGTGCCAGCAGCCCACGACAGGGTAGCTATGGCTACACCTTC. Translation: CASSPRQGSYGYTF.

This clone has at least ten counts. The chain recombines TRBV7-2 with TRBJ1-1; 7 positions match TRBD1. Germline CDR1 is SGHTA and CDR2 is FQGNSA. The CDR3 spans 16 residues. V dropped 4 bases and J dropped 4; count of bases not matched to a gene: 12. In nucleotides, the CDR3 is TGTGCCAGCAGCTCCAGACGACAGGGAGCCGGCACTGAAGCTTTCTTT. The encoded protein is CASSSRRQGAGTEAFF.

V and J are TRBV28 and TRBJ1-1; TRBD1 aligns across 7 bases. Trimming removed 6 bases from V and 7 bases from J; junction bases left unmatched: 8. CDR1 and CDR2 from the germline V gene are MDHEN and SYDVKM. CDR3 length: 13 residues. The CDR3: CASSRDRVGEAFF. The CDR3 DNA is TGTGCCAGCAGCAGAGACAGGGTGGGTGAAGCTTTCTTT.

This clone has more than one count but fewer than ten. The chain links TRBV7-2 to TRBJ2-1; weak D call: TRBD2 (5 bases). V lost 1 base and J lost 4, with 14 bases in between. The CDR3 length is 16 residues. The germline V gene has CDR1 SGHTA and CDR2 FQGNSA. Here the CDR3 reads CASSLEGGREYNEQFF. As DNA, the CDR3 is TGTGCCAGCAGCTTAGAAGGCGGTAGGGAGTACAATGAGCAGTTCTTC.

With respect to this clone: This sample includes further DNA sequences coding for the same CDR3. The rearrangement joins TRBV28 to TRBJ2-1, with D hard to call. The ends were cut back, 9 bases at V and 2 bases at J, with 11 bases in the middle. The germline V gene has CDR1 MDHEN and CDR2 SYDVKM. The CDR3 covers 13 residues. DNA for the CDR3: TGTGCCAGTGGGGTGGGAACCTACAATGAGCAGTTCTTC. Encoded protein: CASGVGTYNEQFF.

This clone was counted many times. The chain's CDR3 is CASSLLGQPITYEQYF. The CDR3 DNA reads as TGTGCCAGCAGCTTACTCGGACAGCCGATTACCTACGAGCAGTACTTC. The V and J genes are TRBV5-8 and TRBJ2-7; perhaps TRBD1 as D (6 bases). Germline V lookup: CDR1 SGHTS, CDR2 YDEGEE. The CDR3 is made up of 16 amino acids. With 2 bases removed from V and 2 bases from J, the gap between germline ends came to 17 bases.

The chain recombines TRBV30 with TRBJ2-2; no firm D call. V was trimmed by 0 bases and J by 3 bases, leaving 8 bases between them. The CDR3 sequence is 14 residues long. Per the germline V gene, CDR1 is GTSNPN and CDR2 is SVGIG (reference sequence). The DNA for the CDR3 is TGTGCCTGGAGTGTAACCTTCGACACCGGGGAGCTGTTTTTT. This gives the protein CAWSVTFDTGELFF.

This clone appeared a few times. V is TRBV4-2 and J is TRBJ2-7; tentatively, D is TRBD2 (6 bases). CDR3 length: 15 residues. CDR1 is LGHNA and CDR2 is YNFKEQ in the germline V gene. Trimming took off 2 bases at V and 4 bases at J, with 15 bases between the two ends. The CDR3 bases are TGTGCCAGCAGCCAATCTAGCGAGAGAATTTACGAGCAGTACTTC. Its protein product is CASSQSSERIYEQYF.

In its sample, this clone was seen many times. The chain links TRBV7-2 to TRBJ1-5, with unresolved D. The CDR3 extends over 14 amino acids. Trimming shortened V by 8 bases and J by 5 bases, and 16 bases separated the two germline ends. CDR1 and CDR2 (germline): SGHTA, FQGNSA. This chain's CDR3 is CASSQGQSYQPQHF. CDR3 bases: TGTGCCAGCTCACAAGGCCAGTCATATCAGCCCCAGCATTTT.